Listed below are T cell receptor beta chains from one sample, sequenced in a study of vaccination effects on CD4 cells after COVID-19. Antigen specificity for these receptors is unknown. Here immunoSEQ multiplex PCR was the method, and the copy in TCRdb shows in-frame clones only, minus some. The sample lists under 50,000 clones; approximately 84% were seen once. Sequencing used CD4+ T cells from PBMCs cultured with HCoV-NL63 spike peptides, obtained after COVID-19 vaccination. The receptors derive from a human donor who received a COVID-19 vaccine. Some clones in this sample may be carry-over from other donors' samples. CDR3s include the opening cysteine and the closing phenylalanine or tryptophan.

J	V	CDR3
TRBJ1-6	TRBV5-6	CASTSISYNSPLHF
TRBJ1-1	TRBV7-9	CASSPGSNYRDLNTEAFF
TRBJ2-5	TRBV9	CASSVNAGPETQYF
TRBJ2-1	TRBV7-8	CASSSLAESSYNEQFF
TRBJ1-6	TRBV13	CASSRPGQDGDSPLHF
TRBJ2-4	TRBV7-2	CASSPGVGAKIIAKNIQYF
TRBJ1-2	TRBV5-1	CASSPGGASPYGYTF
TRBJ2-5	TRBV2	CASTQGFQETQYF
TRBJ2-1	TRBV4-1	CASSQDAGTSGHNEQFF
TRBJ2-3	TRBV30	CAKRTSGASDTQYF
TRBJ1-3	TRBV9	CASNPGLGGNTIYF
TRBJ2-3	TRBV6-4	CASSVFSGASTDTQYF
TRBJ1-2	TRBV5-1	CASSVDSDQYGYTF
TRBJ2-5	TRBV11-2	CASRPDRVPETQYF
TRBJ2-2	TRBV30	CACLRGNTGELFF
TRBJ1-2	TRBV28	CASSLSVVSYGYTF
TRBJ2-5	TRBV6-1	CASSVPGQGRGETQYF
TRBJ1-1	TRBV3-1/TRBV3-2	CTSSQDVGVFTEAFF
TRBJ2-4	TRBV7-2	CASTSTGTVLAKNIQYF
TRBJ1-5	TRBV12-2	CASRFSTGGYNQPQHF
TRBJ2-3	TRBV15	CATSTNSRLAGSRADTQYF
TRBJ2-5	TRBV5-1	CASSPGLAEQETQYF
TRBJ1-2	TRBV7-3	CASSPPGQGYTF
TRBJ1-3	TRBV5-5	CASSLEYSGNTIYF
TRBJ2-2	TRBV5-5	CASGGLVNTGELFF
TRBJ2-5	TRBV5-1	CASSRTGQQETQYF
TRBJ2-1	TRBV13	CASSDRGLGGGLYNEQFF
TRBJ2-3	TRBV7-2	CASSLAWGPDTQYF